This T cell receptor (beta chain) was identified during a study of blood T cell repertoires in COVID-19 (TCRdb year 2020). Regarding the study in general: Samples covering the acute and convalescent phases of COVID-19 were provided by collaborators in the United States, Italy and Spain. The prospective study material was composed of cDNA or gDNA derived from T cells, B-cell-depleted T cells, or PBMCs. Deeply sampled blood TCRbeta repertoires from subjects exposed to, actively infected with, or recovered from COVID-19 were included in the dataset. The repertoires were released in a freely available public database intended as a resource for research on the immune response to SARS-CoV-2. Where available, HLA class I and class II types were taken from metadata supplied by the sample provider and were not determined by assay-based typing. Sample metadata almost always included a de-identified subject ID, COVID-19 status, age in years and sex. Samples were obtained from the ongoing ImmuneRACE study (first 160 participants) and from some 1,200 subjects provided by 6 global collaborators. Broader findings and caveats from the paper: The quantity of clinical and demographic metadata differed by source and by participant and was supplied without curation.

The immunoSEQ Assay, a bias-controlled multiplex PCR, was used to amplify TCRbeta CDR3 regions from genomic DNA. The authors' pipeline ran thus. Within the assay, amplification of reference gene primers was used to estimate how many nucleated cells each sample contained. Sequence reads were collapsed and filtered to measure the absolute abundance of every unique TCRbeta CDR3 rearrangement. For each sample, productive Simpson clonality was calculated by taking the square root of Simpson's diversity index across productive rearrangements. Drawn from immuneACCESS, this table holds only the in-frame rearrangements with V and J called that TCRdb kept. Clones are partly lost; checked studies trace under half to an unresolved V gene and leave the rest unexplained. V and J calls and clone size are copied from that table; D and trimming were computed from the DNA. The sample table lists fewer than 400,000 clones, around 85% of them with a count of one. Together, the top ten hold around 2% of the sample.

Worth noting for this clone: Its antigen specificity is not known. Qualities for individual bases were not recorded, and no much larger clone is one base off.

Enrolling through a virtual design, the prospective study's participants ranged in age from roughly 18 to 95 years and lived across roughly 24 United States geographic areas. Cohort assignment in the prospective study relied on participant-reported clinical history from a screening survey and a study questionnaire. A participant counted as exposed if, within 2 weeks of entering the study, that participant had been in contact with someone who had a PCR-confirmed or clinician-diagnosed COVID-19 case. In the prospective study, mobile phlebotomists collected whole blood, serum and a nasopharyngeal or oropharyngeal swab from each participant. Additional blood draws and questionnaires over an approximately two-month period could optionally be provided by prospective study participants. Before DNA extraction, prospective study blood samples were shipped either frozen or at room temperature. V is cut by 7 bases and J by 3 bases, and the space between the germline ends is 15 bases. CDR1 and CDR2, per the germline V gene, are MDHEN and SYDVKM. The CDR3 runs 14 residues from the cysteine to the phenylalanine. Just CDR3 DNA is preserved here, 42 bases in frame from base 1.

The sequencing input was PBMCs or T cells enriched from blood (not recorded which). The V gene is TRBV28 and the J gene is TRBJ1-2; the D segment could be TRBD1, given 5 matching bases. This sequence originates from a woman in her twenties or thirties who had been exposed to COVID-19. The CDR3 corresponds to CASIMTWGDYGYTF. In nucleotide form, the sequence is TGTGCCAGCATCATGACCTGGGGGGACTATGGCTACACCTTC.